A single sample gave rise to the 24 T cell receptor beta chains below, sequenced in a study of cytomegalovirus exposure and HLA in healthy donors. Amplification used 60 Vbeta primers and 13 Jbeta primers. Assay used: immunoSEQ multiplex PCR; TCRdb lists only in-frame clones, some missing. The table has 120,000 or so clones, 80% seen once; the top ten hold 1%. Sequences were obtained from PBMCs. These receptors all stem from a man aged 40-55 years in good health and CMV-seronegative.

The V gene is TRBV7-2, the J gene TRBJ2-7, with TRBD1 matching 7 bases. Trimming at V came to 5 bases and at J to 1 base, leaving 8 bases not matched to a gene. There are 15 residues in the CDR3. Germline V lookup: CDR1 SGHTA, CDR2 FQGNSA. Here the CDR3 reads CASSPQGDTSYEQYF. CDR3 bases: TGTGCCAGCAGCCCCCAGGGGGACACTTCCTACGAGCAGTACTTC.

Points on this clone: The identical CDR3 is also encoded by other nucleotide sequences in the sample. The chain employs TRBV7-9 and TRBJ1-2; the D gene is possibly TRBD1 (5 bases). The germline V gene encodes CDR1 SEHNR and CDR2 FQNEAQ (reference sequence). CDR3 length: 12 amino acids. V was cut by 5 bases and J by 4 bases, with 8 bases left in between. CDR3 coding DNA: TGTGCCAGCAGCCTCGGGGGCTATGGCTACACCTTC. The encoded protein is CASSLGGYGYTF.

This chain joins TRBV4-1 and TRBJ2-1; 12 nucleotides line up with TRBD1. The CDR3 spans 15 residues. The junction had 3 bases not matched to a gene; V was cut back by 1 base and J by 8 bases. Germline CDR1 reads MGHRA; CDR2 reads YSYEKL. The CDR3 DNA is TGCGCCAGCAGCCAAGTGGGGACAGGGGGCTATGAGCAGTTCTTC. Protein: CASSQVGTGGYEQFF.

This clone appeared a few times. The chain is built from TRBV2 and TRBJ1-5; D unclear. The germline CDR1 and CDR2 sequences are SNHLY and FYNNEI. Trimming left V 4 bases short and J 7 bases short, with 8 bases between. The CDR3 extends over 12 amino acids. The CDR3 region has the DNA TGTGCCAGCAGTGGGCTCAAACAGCCCCAGCATTTT. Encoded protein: CASSGLKQPQHF.

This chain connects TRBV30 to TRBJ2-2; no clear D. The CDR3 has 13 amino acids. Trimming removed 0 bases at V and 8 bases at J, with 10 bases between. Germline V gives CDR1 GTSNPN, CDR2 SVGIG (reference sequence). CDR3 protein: CAWSVLVVGELFF. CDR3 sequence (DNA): TGTGCCTGGAGTGTCCTCGTAGTAGGGGAGCTGTTTTTT.

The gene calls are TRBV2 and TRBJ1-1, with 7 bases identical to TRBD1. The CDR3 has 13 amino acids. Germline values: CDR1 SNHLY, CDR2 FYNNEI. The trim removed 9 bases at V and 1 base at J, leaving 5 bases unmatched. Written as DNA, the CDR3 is TGTGCCAGTGAGGGACAGAAGAACACTGAAGCTTTCTTT. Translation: CASEGQKNTEAFF.

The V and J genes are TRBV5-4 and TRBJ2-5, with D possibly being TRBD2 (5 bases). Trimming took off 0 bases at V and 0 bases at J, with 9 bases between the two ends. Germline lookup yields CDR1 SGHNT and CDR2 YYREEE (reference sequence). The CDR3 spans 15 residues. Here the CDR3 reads CASSLDGVYQETQYF. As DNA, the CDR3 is TGTGCCAGCAGCTTGGACGGGGTTTACCAAGAGACCCAGTACTTC.

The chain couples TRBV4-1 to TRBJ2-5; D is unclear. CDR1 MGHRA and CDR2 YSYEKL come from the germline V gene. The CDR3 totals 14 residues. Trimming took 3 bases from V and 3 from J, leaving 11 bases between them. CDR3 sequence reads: CASSQWPRKETQYF. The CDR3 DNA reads TGCGCCAGCAGCCAGTGGCCCCGTAAAGAGACCCAGTACTTC.

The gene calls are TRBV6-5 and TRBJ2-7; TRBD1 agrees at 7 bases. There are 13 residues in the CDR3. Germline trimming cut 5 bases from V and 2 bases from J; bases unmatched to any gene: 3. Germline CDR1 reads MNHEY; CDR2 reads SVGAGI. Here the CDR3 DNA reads TGTGCCAGCAGTCGGACAGGTGCCTACGAGCAGTACTTC. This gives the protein CASSRTGAYEQYF.

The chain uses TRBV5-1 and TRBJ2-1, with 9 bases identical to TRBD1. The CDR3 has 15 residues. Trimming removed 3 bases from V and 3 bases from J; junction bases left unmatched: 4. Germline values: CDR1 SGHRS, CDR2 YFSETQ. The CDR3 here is CASSSGGQGYNEQFF. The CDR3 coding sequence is TGCGCCAGCAGCTCGGGGGGACAGGGCTACAATGAGCAGTTCTTC.

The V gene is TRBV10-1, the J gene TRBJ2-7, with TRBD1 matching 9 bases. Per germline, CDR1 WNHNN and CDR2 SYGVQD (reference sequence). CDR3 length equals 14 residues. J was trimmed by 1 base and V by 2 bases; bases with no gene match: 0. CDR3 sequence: CASSEGTGSYEQYF. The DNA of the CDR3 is TGCGCCAGCAGTGAGGGGACAGGGTCCTACGAGCAGTACTTC.

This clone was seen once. Here the CDR3 reads CASSPKTGNQPSYNEQFF. The CDR3 DNA sequence: TGCGCCAGCAGCCCAAAGACAGGCAATCAACCCTCTTACAATGAGCAGTTCTTC. This chain connects TRBV5-1 to TRBJ2-1; tentatively, D is TRBD1 (6 bases). CDR1 and CDR2 from the germline V gene are SGHRS and YFSETQ. Trimming shortened V by 4 bases and J by 4 bases, and 24 bases separated the two germline ends. The CDR3 length is 18 residues.

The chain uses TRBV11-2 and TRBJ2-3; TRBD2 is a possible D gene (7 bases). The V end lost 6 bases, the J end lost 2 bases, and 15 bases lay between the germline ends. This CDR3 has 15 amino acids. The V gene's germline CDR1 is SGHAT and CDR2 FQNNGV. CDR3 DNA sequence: TGTGCCAGCAGTTTAACCCGGGGGGCCACAGATACGCAGTATTTT. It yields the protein CASSLTRGATDTQYF. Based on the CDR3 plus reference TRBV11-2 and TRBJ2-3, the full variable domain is EAGVAQSPRYKIIEKRQSVAFWCNPISGHATLYWYQQILGQGPKLLIQFQNNGVVDDSQLPKDRFSAERLKGVDSTLKIQPAKLEDSAVYLCASSLTRGATDTQYFGPGTRLTVL.

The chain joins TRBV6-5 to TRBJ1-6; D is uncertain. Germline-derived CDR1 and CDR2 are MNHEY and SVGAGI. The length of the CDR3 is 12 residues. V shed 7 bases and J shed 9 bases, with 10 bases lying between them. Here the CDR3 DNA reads TGTGCCAGCAAACAACCGGGTTCACCCCTCCACTTT. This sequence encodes CASKQPGSPLHF.

The CDR3 reads CASSLARVGTDTQYF. In DNA form, the CDR3 reads TGTGCCAGCAGCTTAGCGAGGGTAGGCACAGATACGCAGTATTTT. The gene calls are TRBV7-6 and TRBJ2-3; maybe TRBD2 (5 bases). CDR1 SGHVS and CDR2 FNYEAQ come from the germline V gene. Trimming took off 0 bases at V and 1 base at J, with 8 bases between the two ends. There are 15 residues in the CDR3.

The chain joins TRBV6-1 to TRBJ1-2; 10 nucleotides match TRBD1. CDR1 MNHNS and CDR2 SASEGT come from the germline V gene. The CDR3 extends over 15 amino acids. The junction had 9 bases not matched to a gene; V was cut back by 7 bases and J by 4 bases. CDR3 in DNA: TGTGCCAGCAAACAGACAGGGGGCGAGGGCTATGGCTACACCTTC. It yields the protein CASKQTGGEGYGYTF.

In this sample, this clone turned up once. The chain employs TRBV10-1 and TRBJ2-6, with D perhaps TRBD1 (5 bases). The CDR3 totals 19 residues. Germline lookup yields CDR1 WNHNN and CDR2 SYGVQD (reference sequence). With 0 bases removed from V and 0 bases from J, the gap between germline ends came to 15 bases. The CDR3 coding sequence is TGCGCCAGCAGTGAGTCGTTGAAGGGGCCCCACTCTGGGGCCAACGTCCTGACTTTC. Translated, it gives CASSESLKGPHSGANVLTF.

DNA of the CDR3: TGTGCCAGCAGACCGGGACTAGCCATTTACGAGCAGTACTTC. Protein product: CASRPGLAIYEQYF. This chain joins TRBV2 and TRBJ2-7; the match to TRBD2 covers 9 bases. CDR3 length equals 14 residues. The V gene's germline CDR1 is SNHLY and CDR2 FYNNEI. V was clipped by 6 bases and J by 4 bases; unmatched bases: 7. Full variable domain (outside the CDR3, taken from reference TRBV2 and TRBJ2-7): EPEVTQTPSHQVTQMGQEVILRCVPISNHLYFYWYRQILGQKVEFLVSFYNNEISEKSEIFDDQFSVERPDGSNFTLKIRSTKLEDSAMYFCASRPGLAIYEQYFGPGTRLTVT.

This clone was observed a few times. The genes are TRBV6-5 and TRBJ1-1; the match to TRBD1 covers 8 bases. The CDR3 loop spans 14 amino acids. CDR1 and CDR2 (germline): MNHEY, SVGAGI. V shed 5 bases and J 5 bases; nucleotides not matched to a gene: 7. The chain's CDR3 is CASSNGQGRTEAFF. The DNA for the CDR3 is TGTGCCAGCAGTAACGGACAGGGAAGAACTGAAGCTTTCTTT.

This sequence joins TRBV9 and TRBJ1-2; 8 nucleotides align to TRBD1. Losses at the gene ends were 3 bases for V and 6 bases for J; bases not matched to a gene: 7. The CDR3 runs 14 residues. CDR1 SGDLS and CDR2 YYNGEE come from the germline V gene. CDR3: CASSASDRDHGYTF. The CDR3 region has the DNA TGTGCCAGCAGCGCTTCGGACAGGGACCATGGCTACACCTTC. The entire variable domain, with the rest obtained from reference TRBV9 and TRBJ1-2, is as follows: DSGVTQTPKHLITATGQRVTLRCSPRSGDLSVYWYQQSLDQGLQFLIQYYNGEERAKGNILERFSAQQFPDLHSELNLSSLELGDSALYFCASSASDRDHGYTFGSGTRLTVV.

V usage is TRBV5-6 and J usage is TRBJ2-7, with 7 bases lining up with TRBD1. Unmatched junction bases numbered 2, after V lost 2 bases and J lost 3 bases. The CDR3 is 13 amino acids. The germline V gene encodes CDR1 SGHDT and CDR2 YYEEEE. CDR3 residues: CASSLGGFYEQYF. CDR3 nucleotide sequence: TGTGCCAGCAGCTTAGGGGGCTTCTACGAGCAGTACTTC.

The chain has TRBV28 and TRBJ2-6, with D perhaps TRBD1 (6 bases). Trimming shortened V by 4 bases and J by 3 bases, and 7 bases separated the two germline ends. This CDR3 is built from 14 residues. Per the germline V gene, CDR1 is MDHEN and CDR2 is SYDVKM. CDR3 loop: CASSWGLGANVLTF. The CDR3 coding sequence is TGTGCCAGCAGTTGGGGGCTTGGGGCCAACGTCCTGACTTTC.

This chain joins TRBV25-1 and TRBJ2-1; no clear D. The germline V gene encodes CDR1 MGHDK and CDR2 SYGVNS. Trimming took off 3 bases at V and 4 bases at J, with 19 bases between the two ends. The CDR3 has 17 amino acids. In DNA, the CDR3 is TGTGCCAGCAGTGATCCGGCAGGATTAACCCCGTACAATGAGCAGTTCTTC. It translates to CASSDPAGLTPYNEQFF.

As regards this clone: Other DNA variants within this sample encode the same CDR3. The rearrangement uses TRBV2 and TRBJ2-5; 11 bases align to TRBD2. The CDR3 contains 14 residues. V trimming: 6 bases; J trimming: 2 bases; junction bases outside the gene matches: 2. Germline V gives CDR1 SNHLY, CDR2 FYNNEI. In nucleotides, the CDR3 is TGTGCCAGCAGAAGGACTAGCGGGCAAGAGACCCAGTACTTC. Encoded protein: CASRRTSGQETQYF.